The rows below give T cell receptor beta chains drawn from one sample of a study of blood T cell repertoires in COVID-19. Measured with immunoSEQ multiplex PCR; TCRdb has only the in-frame clones, and not every one. This sample has around 130,000 clones, with 75% to 90% found just once. What was sequenced was peripheral blood. The receptors were sampled from a man between 70 and 80 years old with active or convalescent COVID-19. Both conserved end residues are part of each CDR3. A D gene is named only where the DNA matches it firmly. Expanded clones are given a class, and other clones once, few, many or no size at all.

d_call | j_call | clone_size | v_call | cdr3_length | cdr3_aa | cdr3_nt
NA | TRBJ1-6 | NA | TRBV7-9 | 14 | CASSLGQGSSPLHF | TGTGCCAGCAGCTTAGGCCAGGGGAGTTCACCCCTCCACTTT
NA | TRBJ1-1 | NA | TRBV19 | 13 | CASSIMRAEQAFF | TGTGCCAGTAGTATAATGAGGGCAGAGCAAGCTTTCTTT
NA | TRBJ2-1 | NA | TRBV5-1 | 14 | CASSLAGIDNEQFF | TGCGCCAGCAGCTTGGCGGGAATTGACAATGAGCAGTTCTTC
NA | TRBJ1-4 | NA | TRBV28 | 13 | CASSLGGNEKLFF | TGTGCCAGCAGTTTAGGCGGAAATGAAAAACTGTTTTTT
NA | TRBJ2-1 | NA | TRBV6-6 | 13 | CASSYSQQARQFF | TGTGCCAGCAGTTACTCGCAACAGGCTAGGCAGTTCTTC
NA | TRBJ2-1 | NA | TRBV24-1 | 15 | CATSADFTGINEQFF | TGTGCCACCAGTGCCGATTTCACAGGGATCAATGAGCAGTTCTTC
TRBD1 | TRBJ1-2 | NA | TRBV19 | 13 | CASGTGANYGYTF | TGTGCCAGTGGGACAGGGGCCAACTATGGCTACACCTTC
NA | TRBJ1-6 | NA | TRBV5-6 | 16 | CASSLDRTTYNSPLHF | TGTGCCAGCAGCTTGGATCGGACAACCTATAATTCACCCCTCCACTTT
NA | TRBJ1-1 | NA | TRBV18 | 15 | CASSPTVGLDTEAFF | TGTGCCAGCTCACCTACGGTCGGGTTGGACACTGAAGCTTTCTTT
TRBD1 | TRBJ1-2 | NA | TRBV30 | 15 | CAWTPSKQGVGGYTF | TGTGCCTGGACCCCATCAAAACAGGGGGTTGGTGGCTACACCTTC
NA | TRBJ2-1 | NA | TRBV5-4 | 16 | CASTLDRSSSYNEQFF | TGTGCCAGCACCCTCGATCGGTCGAGCTCCTACAATGAGCAGTTCTTC
NA | TRBJ1-3 | NA | TRBV13 | 17 | CASSLARTEYQRNTIYF | TGTGCCAGCAGCTTAGCAAGGACAGAGTATCAACGAAACACCATATATTTT
NA | TRBJ2-5 | NA | TRBV21-1 | 15 | CASSPRDRCSETQYF | TGTGCCAGCAGCCCAAGAGACAGATGCTCGGAGACCCAGTACTTC
NA | TRBJ1-1 | NA | TRBV18 | 14 | CASSPLTANTEAFF | TGTGCCAGCTCACCATTGACAGCGAACACTGAAGCTTTCTTT
NA | TRBJ1-6 | NA | TRBV18 | 15 | CASSPLQGPNSPLHF | TGTGCCAGCTCACCTCTACAGGGACCTAATTCACCCCTCCACTTT
NA | TRBJ2-1 | NA | TRBV27 | 12 | CAITTPGNEQFF | TGTGCCATTACCACCCCGGGGAACGAGCAGTTCTTC
TRBD1 | TRBJ2-7 | NA | TRBV19 | 17 | CASSSRADRADYYEQYF | TGTGCCAGTAGTAGCCGCGCGGACAGGGCGGACTACTACGAGCAGTACTTC
TRBD1 | TRBJ2-7 | NA | TRBV27 | 15 | CASSPRDRYSYEQYF | TGTGCCAGCAGTCCTCGGGACAGATACTCCTACGAGCAGTACTTC
NA | TRBJ1-2 | NA | TRBV30 | 14 | CAWSVTRQNYGYTF | TGTGCCTGGAGTGTCACACGACAGAACTATGGCTACACCTTC
NA | TRBJ2-7 | NA | TRBV27 | 15 | CASSLSVESSYEQYF | TGTGCCAGCAGTTTATCGGTCGAGAGCTCCTACGAGCAGTACTTC
TRBD1 | TRBJ1-2 | NA | TRBV27 | 16 | CASRSPAGGQAYGYTF | TGTGCCAGCAGGTCCCCTGCGGGAGGACAGGCATATGGCTACACCTTC
TRBD2 | TRBJ2-7 | NA | TRBV27 | 14 | CASSPGGGPYEQYF | TGTGCCAGCAGTCCCGGCGGGGGACCCTACGAGCAGTACTTC
TRBD1 | TRBJ1-1 | NA | TRBV28 | 14 | CASSSTGGVAEAFF | TGTGCCAGCAGTTCTACAGGGGGAGTAGCTGAAGCTTTCTTT
NA | TRBJ1-3 | NA | TRBV5-1 | 16 | CASSLAGETSGNTIYF | TGCGCCAGCAGCTTGGCCGGAGAAACTTCTGGAAACACCATATATTTT
NA | TRBJ1-1 | NA | TRBV12-3/TRBV12-4 | 13 | CASSFRGGTEAFF | TGTGCCAGCAGTTTCAGAGGGGGCACTGAAGCTTTCTTT
NA | TRBJ2-7 | NA | TRBV28 | 12 | CASDRTDNEQYF | TGTGCCAGCGACAGGACAGACAACGAGCAGTACTTC
NA | TRBJ1-1 | NA | TRBV6-5 | 15 | CASSYRVRGDTEAFF | TGTGCCAGCAGTTACAGGGTCCGGGGGGACACTGAAGCTTTCTTT
NA | TRBJ1-5 | NA | TRBV28 | 14 | CASSLGQGSQPQHF | TGTGCCAGCAGTTTGGGGCAGGGCTCACAGCCCCAGCATTTT
TRBD1 | TRBJ2-7 | NA | TRBV28 | 16 | CASSSTPRTGGNEQYF | TGTGCCAGCAGTTCCACCCCTCGGACAGGGGGAAACGAGCAGTACTTC
TRBD1 | TRBJ2-2 | NA | TRBV12-5 | 13 | CASGLQGAGELFF | TGTGCTAGTGGTTTGCAGGGGGCCGGGGAGCTGTTTTTT
NA | TRBJ1-3 | NA | TRBV6-1 | 16 | CASSEGGEVRGNTIYF | TGTGCCAGCAGTGAGGGAGGGGAGGTCCGAGGAAACACCATATATTTT
TRBD1 | TRBJ2-7 | once | TRBV6-5 | 13 | CASSPGQTYEQYF | TGTGCCAGCAGCCCGGGACAGACCTACGAGCAGTACTTC
TRBD1 | TRBJ1-3 | NA | TRBV7-9 | 14 | CASSWGQSGNTIYF | TGTGCCAGCAGCTGGGGACAGTCTGGAAACACCATATATTTT
NA | TRBJ2-5 | NA | TRBV11-2 | 11 | CASSAVETQYF | TGTGCCAGCAGCGCGGTAGAGACCCAGTACTTC
NA | TRBJ1-1 | NA | TRBV2 | 16 | CASNPGGLKVETEAFF | TGTGCCAGCAACCCCGGAGGGCTGAAAGTTGAGACTGAAGCTTTCTTT
TRBD2 | TRBJ2-7 | NA | TRBV6-1 | 14 | CASSEFGGRYEQYF | TGTGCCAGCAGTGAGTTCGGCGGGAGGTACGAGCAGTACTTC
NA | TRBJ2-3 | NA | TRBV10-3 | 15 | CAISDLSFSTDTQYF | TGTGCCATCAGTGACCTAAGTTTTAGCACAGATACGCAGTATTTT
TRBD2 | TRBJ2-4 | NA | TRBV6-1 | 13 | CASSEDGRGTQYF | TGTGCCAGCAGTGAAGACGGGAGGGGCACACAGTACTTC
TRBD2 | TRBJ2-1 | NA | TRBV29-1 | 14 | CSVERLAGDNEQFF | TGCAGCGTTGAACGTCTAGCGGGAGACAATGAGCAGTTCTTC
NA | TRBJ1-6 | NA | TRBV6-5 | 14 | CASSTGGENSPLHF | TGTGCCAGCAGCACTGGGGGGGAAAATTCACCCCTCCACTTT
TRBD1 | TRBJ1-2 | NA | TRBV27 | 15 | CASSSPGQGADGYTF | TGTGCCAGCAGTTCGCCGGGACAGGGGGCGGATGGCTACACCTTC
NA | TRBJ2-6 | NA | TRBV27 | 16 | CASSPYRDSGANVLTF | TGTGCCAGCAGTCCCTACCGGGACTCTGGGGCCAACGTCCTGACTTTC
NA | TRBJ2-7 | NA | TRBV21-1 | 11 | CASPGSNEQYF | TGTGCCAGCCCAGGATCAAACGAGCAGTACTTC
NA | TRBJ2-2 | NA | TRBV10-3 | 14 | CAISGQVGTGELFF | TGTGCCATCAGTGGTCAGGTGGGCACCGGGGAGCTGTTTTTT
NA | TRBJ1-1 | NA | TRBV28 | 14 | CASRTIDRNTEAFF | TGTGCCAGCAGAACAATAGACAGGAACACTGAAGCTTTCTTT
NA | TRBJ2-7 | NA | TRBV27 | 12 | CASSSREGEQYF | TGTGCCAGCAGTAGTAGAGAGGGAGAGCAGTACTTC
NA | TRBJ2-5 | NA | TRBV18 | 14 | CASSPGLTQETQYF | TGTGCCAGCTCACCGGGACTCACCCAAGAGACCCAGTACTTC
NA | TRBJ1-3 | NA | TRBV5-1 | 14 | CASSLDTGGNTIYF | TGCGCCAGCAGCTTGGACACAGGGGGAAACACCATATATTTT
TRBD1 | TRBJ1-1 | NA | TRBV28 | 14 | CASSVQGMNTEAFF | TGTGCCAGCAGTGTACAGGGGATGAACACTGAAGCTTTCTTT
NA | TRBJ2-2 | once | TRBV5-1 | 15 | CASSLAKGETGELFF | TGCGCCAGCAGCTTGGCGAAGGGGGAGACCGGGGAGCTGTTTTTT